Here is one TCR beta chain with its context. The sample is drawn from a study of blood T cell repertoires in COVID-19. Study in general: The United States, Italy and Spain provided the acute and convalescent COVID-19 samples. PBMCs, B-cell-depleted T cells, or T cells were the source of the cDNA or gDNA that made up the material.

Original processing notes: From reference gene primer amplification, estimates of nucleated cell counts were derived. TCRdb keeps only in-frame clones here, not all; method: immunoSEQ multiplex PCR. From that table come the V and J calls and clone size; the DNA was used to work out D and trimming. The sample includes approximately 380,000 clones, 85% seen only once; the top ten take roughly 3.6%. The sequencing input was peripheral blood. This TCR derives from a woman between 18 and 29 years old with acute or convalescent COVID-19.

This chain's CDR3 is CASSPPGTGPEKLFF. The DNA for the CDR3 is TGTGCCAGCAGCCCCCCTGGGACAGGGCCTGAAAAACTGTTTTTT. The chain joins TRBV3-1 (or the pseudogene TRBV3-2) to TRBJ1-4; 9 bases are shared with TRBD1. The CDR3 loop spans 15 amino acids. Germline V lookup: CDR1 LGHDT, CDR2 YNNKEL (reference sequence). Unmatched junction bases numbered 7, after V lost 4 bases and J lost 7 bases.